The 21 T cell receptor beta chains in this list originate from one sample, sequenced in a study of blood T cell repertoires in COVID-19. Profiling relied on immunoSEQ multiplex PCR, and the TCRdb table lists in-frame clones only, not all of them. The sample has roughly 110,000 clones; around nine tenths are singletons. Sequenced material: peripheral blood. The receptors here all came from a human donor with acute or convalescent COVID-19. The donor label of this sample is uncertain.

The chain combines TRBV4-2 with TRBJ2-1, with TRBD2 matching 7 bases. Germline V CDR1 and CDR2: LGHNA, YNFKEQ. The CDR3 has 17 amino acids. Unmatched junction bases numbered 10, after V lost 1 base and J lost 4 bases. CDR3 in DNA: TGTGCCAGCAGCCAAGGACAAAGGACTAGTGGGTACAATGAGCAGTTCTTC. Translation: CASSQGQRTSGYNEQFF.

V is TRBV5-1 and J is TRBJ1-6; maybe TRBD1 (6 bases). The CDR3 totals 15 residues. Trimming took off 4 bases at V and 8 bases at J, with 16 bases between the two ends. Germline V gives CDR1 SGHRS, CDR2 YFSETQ. The CDR3 bases are TGCGCCAGCAGCGCAACCGGGACACTGGATTCACCCCTCCACTTT. Its translation: CASSATGTLDSPLHF.

The chain combines TRBV6-5 with TRBJ2-3; D is ambiguous. This CDR3 is built from 14 residues. V was trimmed by 4 bases and J by 4 bases, leaving 12 bases between them. CDR1 and CDR2 (germline): MNHEY, SVGAGI. The CDR3 reads CASSWAQSPDTQYF. CDR3 sequence (DNA): TGTGCCAGCAGTTGGGCACAGTCCCCAGATACGCAGTATTTT.

This clone was seen at least ten times. V and J are TRBV19 and TRBJ1-2, with D possibly being TRBD1 (5 bases). There are 14 residues in the CDR3. V was shortened by 6 bases and J by 2 bases, with 13 bases between the two germline ends. Germline values: CDR1 LNHDA, CDR2 SQIVND (reference sequence). CDR3 nucleotide sequence: TGTGCCAGTAGGGGGTCGGGGGAAAACTATGGCTACACCTTC. Protein sequence: CASRGSGENYGYTF.

The chain uses TRBV4-3 and TRBJ1-1; weak D call: TRBD1 (5 bases). CDR1 and CDR2 (germline): LGHNA, YSLEER. The CDR3 is 17 amino acids. V lost 3 bases and J 1 base, leaving 18 bases between the germline ends. CDR3 DNA: TGCGCCAGCAGCCAGGGGCTAGACAGAATCACGAACACTGAAGCTTTCTTT. Amino acid sequence: CASSQGLDRITNTEAFF.

The rearrangement uses TRBV27 and TRBJ1-4; TRBD1 matches 12 bases. V was pared by 6 bases and J by 0 bases, with 2 bases of the junction left unmatched. Germline CDR1 and CDR2: MNHEY and SMNVEV (reference sequence). The CDR3 is 16 residues long. CDR3 amino acids: CASRGQGAATNEKLFF. The CDR3 nucleotides are TGTGCCAGCAGGGGACAGGGGGCAGCAACTAATGAAAAACTGTTTTTT.

The table lists this clone with a count of one. The chain uses TRBV6-2 or TRBV6-3 and TRBJ1-4; no firm D call. Germline CDR1 reads MNHEY; CDR2 reads SVGEGT. This CDR3 comprises 15 residues. V lost 5 bases, J lost 1 base, and 11 bases lay in between. For the CDR3, the DNA is TGTGCCAGCAGTCCATATGAGGGAACTAATGAAAAACTGTTTTTT. Amino acid sequence: CASSPYEGTNEKLFF.

This sequence joins TRBV2 and TRBJ2-6; the match to TRBD2 covers 7 bases. From germline, CDR1 is SNHLY and CDR2 FYNNEI. The J segment lost 2 bases and the V segment lost 8 bases, leaving 6 bases of the junction unmatched. The CDR3 length is 15 residues. The CDR3 bases are TGTGCCAGCTCTACTAGCGCGGCTGGGGCCAACGTCCTGACTTTC. Its protein is CASSTSAAGANVLTF.

The V gene is TRBV3-1 (or the pseudogene TRBV3-2), the J gene TRBJ2-7; TRBD2 might be the D (7 bases). CDR3 length equals 14 residues. Per germline, CDR1 LGHDT and CDR2 YNNKEL (reference sequence). The V end lost 1 base, the J end lost 7 bases, and 14 bases lay between the germline ends. The CDR3 sequence is CASSQGGGPREQYF. For the CDR3, the DNA is TGTGCCAGCAGCCAAGGGGGGGGGCCACGGGAGCAGTACTTC.

The chain's CDR3 is CASSPAGNTNEKLFF. For the CDR3, the DNA is TGTGCCAGCAGTCCCGCGGGGAACACTAATGAAAAACTGTTTTTT. V gene TRBV27 combines with J gene TRBJ1-4; no clear D gene. The CDR3 runs to 15 residues. Trimming took 5 bases from V and 2 from J, leaving 12 bases between them. Per germline, CDR1 MNHEY and CDR2 SMNVEV (reference sequence).

The gene calls are TRBV11-1 and TRBJ2-1, with 12 nucleotides matching TRBD2. The CDR3 runs 16 residues. V shed 4 bases, J shed 8 bases, and the junction held 9 bases outside the gene matches. CDR1 is SGHAT, CDR2 FQDESV, per germline (reference sequence). CDR3 DNA sequence: TGTGCCAGCAGCTCCCGAACTAGCGGGAGGCTGGATGAGCAGTTCTTC. Translation: CASSSRTSGRLDEQFF.

The chain employs TRBV4-1 and TRBJ1-5, with unresolved D. V dropped 4 bases and J dropped 7 bases, with 2 bases sitting between them. Germline V gene sequence: CDR1 MGHRA, CDR2 YSYEKL. CDR3 length equals 10 residues. The DNA for the CDR3 is TGCGCCAGCAGCCCGCAGCCCCAGCATTTT. Protein sequence: CASSPQPQHF.

The genes are TRBV7-2 and TRBJ1-1; 8 positions match TRBD1. This CDR3 contains 15 residues. With V trimmed by 5 bases and J by 5 bases, 10 bases remained unmatched. Germline CDR1 and CDR2: SGHTA and FQGNSA. The chain's CDR3 is CASSPKDRGGTEAFF. The CDR3 DNA reads as TGTGCCAGCAGCCCTAAAGACAGGGGAGGAACTGAAGCTTTCTTT.

In DNA, the CDR3 is TGTGCCAGCAGTGAATGGGGGACTATCCCCTACGAGCAGTACTTC. Its protein product is CASSEWGTIPYEQYF. The rearrangement joins TRBV2 to TRBJ2-7; 7 bases align to TRBD2. Looked up from germline, CDR1 is SNHLY and CDR2 is FYNNEI. This CDR3 has 15 amino acids. V dropped 2 bases and J dropped 2; count of bases not matched to a gene: 6. Drawing the rest from reference TRBV2 and TRBJ2-7, the complete variable domain is EPEVTQTPSHQVTQMGQEVILRCVPISNHLYFYWYRQILGQKVEFLVSFYNNEISEKSEIFDDQFSVERPDGSNFTLKIRSTKLEDSAMYFCASSEWGTIPYEQYFGPGTRLTVT.

The chain is built from TRBV7-3 and TRBJ2-1; D unresolved. This CDR3 is 13 amino acids long. The V and J ends lost 3 bases and 7 bases respectively, with 10 bases between them. Germline CDR1 reads SGHTA; CDR2 reads FQGTGA. The CDR3 loop reads CASSFGALNEQFF. DNA for the CDR3: TGTGCCAGCAGCTTTGGAGCTCTGAATGAGCAGTTCTTC.

The chain couples TRBV19 to TRBJ1-5, with D tentatively TRBD1 (5 bases). CDR3 length: 16 residues. The ends were cut back, 3 bases at V and 4 bases at J, with 16 bases in the middle. Germline-derived CDR1 and CDR2 are LNHDA and SQIVND (reference sequence). As DNA, the CDR3 is TGTGCCAGTAGTATGGTAGGGCAGGGAGGAAATCAGCCCCAGCATTTT. This gives the protein CASSMVGQGGNQPQHF. Drawing the rest from reference TRBV19 and TRBJ1-5, the complete variable domain is DGGITQSPKYLFRKEGQNVTLSCEQNLNHDAMYWYRQDPGQGLRLIYYSQIVNDFQKGDIAEGYSVSREKKESFPLTVTSAQKNPTAFYLCASSMVGQGGNQPQHFGDGTRLSIL.

The J gene is TRBJ1-6, the V gene TRBV6-5; tentative D call: TRBD1 (5 bases). CDR1 and CDR2 (germline): MNHEY, SVGAGI. The V end was cut by 7 bases, the J end by 4 bases, with 14 bases between. The CDR3 runs to 15 residues. The CDR3 is CASTMGGVYNSPLHF. For the CDR3, the DNA is TGTGCCAGCACAATGGGGGGGGTATATAATTCACCCCTCCACTTT.

This chain connects TRBV7-9 to TRBJ2-1; 7 bases map to TRBD2. The CDR3 is made up of 12 amino acids. The V gene's germline CDR1 is SEHNR and CDR2 FQNEAQ (reference sequence). J was trimmed by 8 bases and V by 5 bases; bases with no gene match: 3. DNA of the CDR3: TGTGCCAGCAGCCTAACTAGCGATGAGCAGTTCTTC. Residues: CASSLTSDEQFF.

The rearrangement uses TRBV7-9 and TRBJ1-2, with 7 nucleotides matching TRBD1. Per the germline V gene, CDR1 is SEHNR and CDR2 is FQNEAQ (reference sequence). This CDR3 is 14 amino acids long. Trimming cost V 5 bases and J 7 bases; bases outside gene matches: 10. The CDR3, as DNA: TGTGCCAGCAGCCAACCGGACAGGCTGTCTGGCTACACCTTC. This gives the protein CASSQPDRLSGYTF.

The V gene is TRBV27, the J gene TRBJ2-1; 11 nucleotides line up with TRBD2. The germline gives CDR1 MNHEY, CDR2 SMNVEV (reference sequence). Unmatched junction bases numbered 5, after V lost 6 bases and J lost 7 bases. The CDR3 runs to 14 residues. Here the CDR3 DNA reads TGTGCCAGCAGCATACTAGCGGGGGAGAATGAGCAGTTCTTC. It encodes CASSILAGENEQFF.

The chain recombines TRBV5-1 with TRBJ2-7, with 7 bases fitting TRBD2. Germline CDR1 and CDR2: SGHRS and YFSETQ. The ends lost 0 bases at V and 7 bases at J; junction bases unmatched: 10. The CDR3 runs to 15 residues. CDR3 sequence: CASSLGGGPTPEQYF. CDR3 sequence (DNA): TGCGCCAGCAGCTTGGGGGGGGGTCCGACCCCGGAGCAGTACTTC.